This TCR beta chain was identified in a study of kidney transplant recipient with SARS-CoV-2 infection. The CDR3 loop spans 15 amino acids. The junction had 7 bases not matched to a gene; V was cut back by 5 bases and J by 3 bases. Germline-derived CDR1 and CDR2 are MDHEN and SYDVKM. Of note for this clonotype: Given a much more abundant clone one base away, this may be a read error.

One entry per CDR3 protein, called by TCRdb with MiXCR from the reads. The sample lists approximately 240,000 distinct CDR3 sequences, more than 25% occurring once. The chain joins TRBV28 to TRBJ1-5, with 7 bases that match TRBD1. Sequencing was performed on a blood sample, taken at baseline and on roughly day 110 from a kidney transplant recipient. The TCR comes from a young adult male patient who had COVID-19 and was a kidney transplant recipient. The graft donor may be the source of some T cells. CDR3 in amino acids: CASSHPGQINQPQHF. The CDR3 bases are TGTGCCAGCAGTCACCCGGGACAGATCAATCAGCCCCAGCATTTT.